The clone carrying this T cell receptor (beta chain) was detected many times. Its antigen is currently unknown. The CDR3 spans 13 residues. The germline V gene has CDR1 DFQATT and CDR2 SNEGSKA (reference sequence). The trim removed 6 bases at V and 5 bases at J, leaving 8 bases unmatched. Scientists amplified the TCR beta CDR3 regions from RNA transcripts. Following a first-round RT-PCR that used HTBI primers, a second-round multiplex PCR was carried out. Each CDR3 protein is one row after TCRdb ran MiXCR on the multiplex PCR reads. The data show 300,000 to 450,000 distinct CDR3 sequences, 17% seen once. This entry is derived from a study of Graves' ophthalmopathy and Graves' hyperthyroidism. Study as a whole: At initial diagnosis, peripheral blood was obtained, and this preceded any treatment. Study-wide results and caveats: Blood also held most thyroid clonotypes expanded above 0.001 frequency.

Each hyperthyroidism patient was newly diagnosed, with under 2 months' duration, and aged 18 to 65. Ineligible for inclusion were patients with other autoimmune diseases, uncontrolled infections, pregnancy or lactation. The chain uses TRBV20-1 and TRBJ2-7, with 9 bases identical to TRBD1. Material: peripheral blood. The TCR originated in an adult woman with stable Graves' hyperthyroidism. DNA of the CDR3: TGCAGTGCCCAGATGACAGGGGGTAACGAGCAGTACTTC. As protein: CSAQMTGGNEQYF.